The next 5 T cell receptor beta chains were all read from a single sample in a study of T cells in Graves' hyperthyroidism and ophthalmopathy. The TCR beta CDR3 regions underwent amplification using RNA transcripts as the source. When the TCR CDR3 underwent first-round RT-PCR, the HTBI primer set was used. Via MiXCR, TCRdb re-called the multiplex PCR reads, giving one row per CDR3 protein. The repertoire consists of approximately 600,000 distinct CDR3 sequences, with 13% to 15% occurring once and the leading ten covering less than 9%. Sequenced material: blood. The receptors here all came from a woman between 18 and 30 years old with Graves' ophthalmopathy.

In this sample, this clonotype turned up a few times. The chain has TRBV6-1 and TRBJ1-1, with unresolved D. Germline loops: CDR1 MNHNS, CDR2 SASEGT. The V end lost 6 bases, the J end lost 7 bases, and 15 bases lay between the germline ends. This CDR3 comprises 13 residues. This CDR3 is CASRGRGSVEAFF. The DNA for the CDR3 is TGTGCCAGCAGGGGGAGAGGGTCTGTTGAAGCTTTCTTT.

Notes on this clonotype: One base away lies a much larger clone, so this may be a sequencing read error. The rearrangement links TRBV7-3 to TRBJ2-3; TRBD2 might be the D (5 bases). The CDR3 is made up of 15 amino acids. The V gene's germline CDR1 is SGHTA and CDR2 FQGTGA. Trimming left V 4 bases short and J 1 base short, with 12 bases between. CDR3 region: CASSSVRERTDTQYF. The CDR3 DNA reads TGTGCCAGCAGCTCAGTTAGGGAGCGCACAGATACGCAGTATTTT.

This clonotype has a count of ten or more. The CDR3 DNA reads as TGCAGTGCTAGTAGCGGGACCACAGATACGCAGTATTTT. It specifies CSASSGTTDTQYF. The V gene is TRBV20-1, the J gene TRBJ2-3; 8 positions agree with TRBD2. The germline gives CDR1 DFQATT, CDR2 SNEGSKA (reference sequence). The V and J ends lost 3 bases and 2 bases, in that order; junction bases with no gene match: 1. This CDR3 has 13 amino acids.

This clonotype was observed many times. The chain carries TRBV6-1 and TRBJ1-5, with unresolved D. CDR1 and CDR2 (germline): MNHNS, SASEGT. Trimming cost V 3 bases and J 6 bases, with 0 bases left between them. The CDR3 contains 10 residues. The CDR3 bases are TGTGCCAGCAGTGATCAGCCCCAGCATTTT. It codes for CASSDQPQHF.

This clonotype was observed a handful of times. DNA for the CDR3: TGTGCCAGCCCTCAAATCCCGGGTTTGAACACTGAAGCTTTCTTT. Translation gives CASPQIPGLNTEAFF. The rearrangement links TRBV6-1 to TRBJ1-1, with D hard to call. The germline gives CDR1 MNHNS, CDR2 SASEGT. The CDR3 consists of 15 residues. V lost 8 bases to trimming and J lost 0 bases, with 16 bases between them.